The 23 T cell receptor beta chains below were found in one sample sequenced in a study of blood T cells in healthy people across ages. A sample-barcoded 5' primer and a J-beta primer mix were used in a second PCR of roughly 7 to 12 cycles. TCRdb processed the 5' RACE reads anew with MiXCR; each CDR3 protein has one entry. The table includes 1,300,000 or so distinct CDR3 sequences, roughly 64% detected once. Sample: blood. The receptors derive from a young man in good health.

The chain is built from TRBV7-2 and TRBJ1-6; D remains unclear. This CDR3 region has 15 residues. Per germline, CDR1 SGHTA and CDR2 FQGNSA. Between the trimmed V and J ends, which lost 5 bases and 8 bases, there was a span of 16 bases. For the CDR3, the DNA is TGTGCCAGCAGCCCAAAGATAACAGCAGATTCACCCCTCCACTTT. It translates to CASSPKITADSPLHF.

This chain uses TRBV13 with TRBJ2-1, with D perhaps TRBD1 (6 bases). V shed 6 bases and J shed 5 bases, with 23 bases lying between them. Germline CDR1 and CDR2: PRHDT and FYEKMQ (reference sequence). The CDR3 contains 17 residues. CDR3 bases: TGTGCCAGCAGTGCAACCGGGGACACAGTATTTGACAATGAGCAGTTCTTC. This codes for CASSATGDTVFDNEQFF.

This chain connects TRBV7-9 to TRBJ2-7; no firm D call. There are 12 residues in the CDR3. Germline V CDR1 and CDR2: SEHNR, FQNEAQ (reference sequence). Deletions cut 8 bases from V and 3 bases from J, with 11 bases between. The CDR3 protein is CASAQIRYEQYF. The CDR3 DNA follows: TGTGCCAGCGCACAGATCCGCTACGAGCAGTACTTC.

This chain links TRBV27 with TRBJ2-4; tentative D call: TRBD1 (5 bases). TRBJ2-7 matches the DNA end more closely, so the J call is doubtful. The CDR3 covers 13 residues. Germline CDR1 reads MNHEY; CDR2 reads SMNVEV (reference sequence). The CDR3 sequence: CASSSRQHYEQYF. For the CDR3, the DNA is TGTGCCAGCAGTTCCCGACAGCACTACGAGCAGTACTTC.

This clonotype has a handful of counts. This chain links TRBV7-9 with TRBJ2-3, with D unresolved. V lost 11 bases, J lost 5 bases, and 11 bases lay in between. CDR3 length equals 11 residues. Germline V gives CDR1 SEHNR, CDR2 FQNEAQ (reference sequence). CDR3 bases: TGTGCCCTAAGGTTCGGAGATACGCAGTATTTT. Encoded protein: CALRFGDTQYF.

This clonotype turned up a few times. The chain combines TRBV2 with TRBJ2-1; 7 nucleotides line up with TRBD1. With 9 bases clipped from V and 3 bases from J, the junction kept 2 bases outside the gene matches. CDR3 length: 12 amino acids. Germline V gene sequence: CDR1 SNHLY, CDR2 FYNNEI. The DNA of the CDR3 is TGTGCCAGGCAGGGGGTCTACAATGAGCAGTTCTTC. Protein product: CARQGVYNEQFF.

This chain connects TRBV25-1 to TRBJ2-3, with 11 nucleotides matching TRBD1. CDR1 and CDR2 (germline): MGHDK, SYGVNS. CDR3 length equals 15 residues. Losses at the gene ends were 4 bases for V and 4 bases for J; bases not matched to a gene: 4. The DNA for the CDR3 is TGTGCCAGCAGTGGTTGGACAGGGGGCGCAGATACGCAGTATTTT. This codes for CASSGWTGGADTQYF.

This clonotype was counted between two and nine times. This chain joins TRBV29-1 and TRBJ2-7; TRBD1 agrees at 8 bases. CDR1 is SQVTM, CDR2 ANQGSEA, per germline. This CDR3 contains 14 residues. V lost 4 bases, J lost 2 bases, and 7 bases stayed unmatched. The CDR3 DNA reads TGCAGCGTTGCCCCCGGGACAGGTACCTACGAGCAGTACTTC. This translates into CSVAPGTGTYEQYF.

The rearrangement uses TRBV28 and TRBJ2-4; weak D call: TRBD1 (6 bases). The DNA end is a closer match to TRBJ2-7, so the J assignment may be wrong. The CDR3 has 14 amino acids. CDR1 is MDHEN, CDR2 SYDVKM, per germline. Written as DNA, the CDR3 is TGTGCCAGCAGTGTCCAGGGGAAGTACTACGAGCAGTACTTC. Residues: CASSVQGKYYEQYF.

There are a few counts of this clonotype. CDR3 sequence (DNA): TGCAGTGCTAGAGATTCGTGGGGACATGACGAGCAGTACTTC. Protein: CSARDSWGHDEQYF. The rearrangement uses TRBV20-1 and TRBJ2-7, with a possible D match to TRBD1 (6 bases). Germline CDR1 is DFQATT and CDR2 is SNEGSKA (reference sequence). Between the trimmed V and J ends, which lost 0 bases and 5 bases, there was a span of 14 bases. There are 14 residues in the CDR3.

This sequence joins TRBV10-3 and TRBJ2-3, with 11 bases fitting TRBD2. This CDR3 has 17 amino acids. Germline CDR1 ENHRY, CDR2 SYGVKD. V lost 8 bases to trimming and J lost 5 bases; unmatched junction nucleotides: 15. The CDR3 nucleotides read TGTGCCATCGCCAACCCCGACACTAGCGGGAGAGGAGATACGCAGTATTTT. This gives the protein CAIANPDTSGRGDTQYF.

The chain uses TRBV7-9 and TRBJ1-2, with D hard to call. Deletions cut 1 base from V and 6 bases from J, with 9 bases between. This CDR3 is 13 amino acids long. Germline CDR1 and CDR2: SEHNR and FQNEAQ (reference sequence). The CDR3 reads CASSLDLTDGYTF. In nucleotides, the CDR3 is TGTGCCAGCAGCTTAGATCTAACGGATGGCTACACCTTC.

The CDR3 loop reads CASSQVTPSYNEQFF. CDR3 nucleotide sequence: TGCGCCAGCAGCCAAGTAACGCCCTCCTACAATGAGCAGTTCTTC. The rearrangement joins TRBV4-1 to TRBJ2-1; D is unclear. Trimming took 1 base from V and 0 from J, leaving 7 bases between them. This CDR3 contains 15 residues. Per the germline V gene, CDR1 is MGHRA and CDR2 is YSYEKL.

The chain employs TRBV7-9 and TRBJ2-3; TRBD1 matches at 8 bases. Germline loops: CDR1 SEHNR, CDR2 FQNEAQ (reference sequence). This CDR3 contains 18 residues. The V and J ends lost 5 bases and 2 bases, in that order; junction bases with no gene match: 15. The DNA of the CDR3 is TGTGCCAGCAGCCCCCCCCCGGGAACAGGGGGACCCACAGATACGCAGTATTTT. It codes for CASSPPPGTGGPTDTQYF. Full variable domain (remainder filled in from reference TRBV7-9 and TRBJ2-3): DTGVSQNPRHKITKRGQNVTFRCDPISEHNRLYWYRQTLGQGPEFLTYFQNEAQLEKSRLLSDRFSAERPKGSFSTLEIQRTEQGDSAMYLCASSPPPGTGGPTDTQYFGPGTRLTVL.

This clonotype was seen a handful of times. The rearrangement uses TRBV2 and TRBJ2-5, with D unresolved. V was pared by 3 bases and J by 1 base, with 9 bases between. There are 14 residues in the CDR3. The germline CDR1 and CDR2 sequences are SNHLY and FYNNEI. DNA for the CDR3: TGTGCCAGCAGTGAGCGTCAGCTCCAAGAGACCCAGTACTTC. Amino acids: CASSERQLQETQYF.

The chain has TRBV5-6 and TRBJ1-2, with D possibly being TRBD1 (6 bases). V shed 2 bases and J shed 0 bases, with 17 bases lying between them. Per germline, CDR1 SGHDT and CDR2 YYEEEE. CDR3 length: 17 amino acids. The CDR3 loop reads CASSFVRRQEANYGYTF. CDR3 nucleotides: TGTGCCAGCAGCTTCGTTCGTCGACAGGAAGCTAACTATGGCTACACCTTC.

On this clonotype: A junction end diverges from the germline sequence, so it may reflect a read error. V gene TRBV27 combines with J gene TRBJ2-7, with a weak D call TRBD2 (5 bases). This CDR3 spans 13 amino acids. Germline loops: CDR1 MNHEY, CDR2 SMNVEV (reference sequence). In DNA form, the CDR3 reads TGTGCCAGCAGTTTTAACACAGACTACGGGCAGTACTTC. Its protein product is CASSFNTDYGQYF.

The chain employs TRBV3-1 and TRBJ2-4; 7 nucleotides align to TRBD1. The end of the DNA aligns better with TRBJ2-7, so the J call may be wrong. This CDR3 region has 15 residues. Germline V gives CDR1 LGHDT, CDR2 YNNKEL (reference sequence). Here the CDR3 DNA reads TGTGCCAGCAGCCAAGGTCGCAGGGGGACCTACGAGCAGTACTTC. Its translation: CASSQGRRGTYEQYF.

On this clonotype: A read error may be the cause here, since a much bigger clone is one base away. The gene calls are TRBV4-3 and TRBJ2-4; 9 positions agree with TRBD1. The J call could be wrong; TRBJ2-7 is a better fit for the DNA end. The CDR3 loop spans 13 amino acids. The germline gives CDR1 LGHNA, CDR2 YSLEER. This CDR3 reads CASNSDRGYEQYF. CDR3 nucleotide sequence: TGCGCCAGCAACTCCGACAGGGGGTACGAGCAGTACTTC.

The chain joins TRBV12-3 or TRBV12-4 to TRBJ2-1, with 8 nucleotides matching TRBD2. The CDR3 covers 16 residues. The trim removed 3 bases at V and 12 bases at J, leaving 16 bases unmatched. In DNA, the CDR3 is TGTGCCAGCAGTTTGGGGGATCCGGGGGGGCCCAACGGGCAGTTCTTC. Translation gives CASSLGDPGGPNGQFF.

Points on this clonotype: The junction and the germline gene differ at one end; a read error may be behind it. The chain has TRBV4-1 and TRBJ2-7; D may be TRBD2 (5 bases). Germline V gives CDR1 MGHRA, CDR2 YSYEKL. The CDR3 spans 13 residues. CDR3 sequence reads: CASGDDLGYEQYF. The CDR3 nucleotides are TGTGCCAGCGGCGACGATTTGGGCTACGAGCAGTACTTC.

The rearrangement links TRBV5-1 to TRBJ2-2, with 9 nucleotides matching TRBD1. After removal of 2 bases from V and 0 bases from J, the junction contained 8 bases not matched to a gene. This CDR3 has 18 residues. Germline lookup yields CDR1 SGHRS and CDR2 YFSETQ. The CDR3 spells CASSFNAGQGANTGELFF. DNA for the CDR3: TGCGCCAGCAGCTTCAACGCGGGACAGGGTGCGAACACCGGGGAGCTGTTTTTT.

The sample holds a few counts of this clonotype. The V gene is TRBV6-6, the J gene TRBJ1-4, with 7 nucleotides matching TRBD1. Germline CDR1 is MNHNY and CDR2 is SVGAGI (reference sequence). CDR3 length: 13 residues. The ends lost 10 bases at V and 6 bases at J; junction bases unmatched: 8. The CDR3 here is CATRTGDYEKLFF. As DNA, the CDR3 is TGTGCCACCAGGACAGGAGATTATGAAAAACTGTTTTTT.